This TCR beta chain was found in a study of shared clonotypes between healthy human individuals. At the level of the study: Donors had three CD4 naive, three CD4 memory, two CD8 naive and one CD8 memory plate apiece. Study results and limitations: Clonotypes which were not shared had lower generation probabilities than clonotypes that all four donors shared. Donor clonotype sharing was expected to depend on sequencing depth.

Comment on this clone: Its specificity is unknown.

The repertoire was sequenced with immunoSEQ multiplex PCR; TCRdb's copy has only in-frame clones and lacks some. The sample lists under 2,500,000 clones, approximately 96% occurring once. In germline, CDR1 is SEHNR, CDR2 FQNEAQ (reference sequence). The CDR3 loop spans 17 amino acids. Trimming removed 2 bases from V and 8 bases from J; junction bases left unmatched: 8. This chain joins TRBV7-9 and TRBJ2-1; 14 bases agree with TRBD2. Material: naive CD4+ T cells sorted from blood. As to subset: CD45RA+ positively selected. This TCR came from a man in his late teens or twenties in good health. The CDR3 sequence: CASSLYGTSGREDEQFF. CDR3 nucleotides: TGTGCCAGCAGCTTATACGGGACTAGCGGGAGAGAAGATGAGCAGTTCTTC.